This TCR beta chain derives from a study of blood T cell repertoires in COVID-19. Looking at the study overall: Acute and convalescent COVID-19 specimens originated in the United States, Italy and Spain. PBMCs, B-cell-depleted T cells, or T cells were the source of the cDNA or gDNA that made up the material.

Recruitment covered about 26 US areas and drew participants whose ages spanned about 18 to 90 years. The study assigned cohorts using participant-reported clinical history. The method was immunoSEQ multiplex PCR; TCRdb's version includes in-frame clones alone and lacks a portion of them. The table includes about 180,000 clones, about 83% detected once. The specimen sequenced was PBMCs or T cells enriched from blood (not recorded which). The sequence was collected from a woman aged 25 to 39 who had recovered from COVID-19.

The CDR3 nucleotides read TGTGCCAGCAGCTCCGGGGGCTATGGCTACACCTTC. It encodes CASSSGGYGYTF. J is TRBJ1-2 and V is TRBV3-1 (or the pseudogene TRBV3-2); D perhaps matches TRBD1 (5 bases). The V end was cut by 5 bases, the J end by 4 bases, with 8 bases between. Germline-derived CDR1 and CDR2 are LGHDT and YNNKEL (reference sequence). This CDR3 contains 12 residues.